A single sample gave rise to the 16 T cell receptor beta chains below, sequenced in a study of OX40 agonist ivuxolimab in advanced cancers. The assay was immunoSEQ multiplex PCR, and TCRdb's table has in-frame clones only and misses some. The profile shows approximately 79,000 clones, about 85% of them singletons. Sequencing was performed on CD4+ or CD8+ T cells sorted from blood, taken in a trial of the OX40 agonist ivuxolimab. These receptors were obtained from an adult with an advanced solid tumor such as melanoma, head and neck, liver or kidney cancer.

The genes are TRBV10-3 and TRBJ2-1; D call uncertain. V was cut by 6 bases and J by 4 bases, with 13 bases left in between. CDR1 is ENHRY, CDR2 SYGVKD, per germline. The CDR3 length is 14 residues. The CDR3 is CAIRSSGLYNEQFF. The CDR3 coding sequence is TGTGCCATCAGATCGAGTGGTTTATACAATGAGCAGTTCTTC.

V gene TRBV30 combines with J gene TRBJ1-5; D is perhaps TRBD1 (5 bases). The germline V gene has CDR1 GTSNPN and CDR2 SVGIG (reference sequence). The CDR3 is made up of 14 amino acids. The germline V and J ends were trimmed by 0 bases and 3 bases, with 9 bases remaining between them. The CDR3 region is CAWSVLTDNQPQHF. CDR3 bases: TGTGCCTGGAGTGTATTGACAGACAATCAGCCCCAGCATTTT.

The chain couples TRBV5-1 to TRBJ1-2; no clear D. Germline V gene sequence: CDR1 SGHRS, CDR2 YFSETQ. The length of the CDR3 is 15 residues. The V end was cut by 0 bases, the J end by 3 bases, with 12 bases between. CDR3 coding DNA: TGCGCCAGCAGCTTGGTTGGAGGGAGGGACTATGGCTACACCTTC. Translating gives CASSLVGGRDYGYTF.

The rearrangement joins TRBV18 to TRBJ2-1, with a weak D call TRBD1 (6 bases). Trimming took off 0 bases at V and 4 bases at J, with 13 bases between the two ends. Germline V gene data show CDR1 as KGHSH and CDR2 as LQKENI. There are 16 residues in the CDR3. CDR3 nucleotide sequence: TGTGCCAGCTCACCACCGAGGGGACACTCGTACAATGAGCAGTTCTTC. Translation gives CASSPPRGHSYNEQFF.

This clone is labeled as medium-sized. The J gene is TRBJ1-6, the V gene TRBV2, with a tentative D call TRBD1 (5 bases). Germline loops: CDR1 SNHLY, CDR2 FYNNEI. The CDR3 contains 16 residues. Trimming took off 1 base at V and 7 bases at J, with 14 bases between the two ends. The CDR3 loop is CASSEGGGVWNSPLHF. The CDR3 nucleotides are TGTGCCAGCAGTGAAGGGGGAGGGGTTTGGAATTCACCCCTCCACTTT.

The gene calls are TRBV28 and TRBJ1-2; D not resolved. Trimming took 11 bases from V and 0 from J, leaving 16 bases between them. The germline CDR1 and CDR2 sequences are MDHEN and SYDVKM. The CDR3 is made up of 14 amino acids. The CDR3 reads CALRWPDPNYGYTF. Here the CDR3 DNA reads TGTGCCCTCAGATGGCCTGATCCTAACTATGGCTACACCTTC.

The rearrangement joins TRBV6-1 to TRBJ2-1; D may be TRBD2 (5 bases). The CDR3 totals 13 residues. The V gene lost 2 bases and the J gene lost 5 bases, with 7 bases spanning the gap. Germline CDR1 and CDR2: MNHNS and SASEGT. Here the CDR3 reads CASSEFGDNEQFF. The CDR3 region has the DNA TGTGCCAGCAGTGAATTCGGGGACAATGAGCAGTTCTTC.

Here the CDR3 DNA reads TGCGCCAGCATCCGGGTTGGGACAGTAAAAGAGACCCAGTACTTC. As protein: CASIRVGTVKETQYF. The chain has TRBV10-1 and TRBJ2-5; 7 bases map to TRBD1. The CDR3 extends over 15 amino acids. Trimming removed 7 bases from V and 3 bases from J; junction bases left unmatched: 11. Germline CDR1 is WNHNN and CDR2 is SYGVQD (reference sequence).

This chain uses TRBV5-1 with TRBJ1-2, with TRBD1 as a possible D gene (5 bases). Trimming removed 3 bases at V and 2 bases at J, with 11 bases between. The CDR3 sequence is 14 residues long. Germline assignment: CDR1 SGHRS and CDR2 YFSETQ. CDR3 residues: CASSSGGVNYGYTF. CDR3 in DNA: TGCGCCAGCAGCTCCGGGGGGGTAAACTATGGCTACACCTTC.

The gene calls are TRBV14 and TRBJ1-3, with 9 bases matching TRBD1. With V trimmed by 3 bases and J by 4 bases, 4 bases remained unmatched. CDR1 is SGHDN, CDR2 FVKESK, per germline. CDR3 length: 15 residues. CDR3 sequence reads: CASSHRDREGNTIYF. The CDR3 DNA is TGTGCCAGCAGCCACCGGGACAGGGAGGGAAACACCATATATTTT.

This clone has a handful of counts. This chain links TRBV11-2 with TRBJ2-7; D unclear. The CDR3 spans 15 residues. Trimming left V 1 base short and J 3 bases short, with 13 bases between. Germline V CDR1 and CDR2: SGHAT, FQNNGV. The DNA of the CDR3 is TGTGCCAGCAGCTTAGGAGCCGTCCTCCTCTACGAGCAGTACTTC. Amino acid sequence: CASSLGAVLLYEQYF.

The rearrangement uses TRBV10-3 and TRBJ2-2; TRBD2 matches at 7 bases. This CDR3 has 18 amino acids. The V and J ends lost 6 bases and 1 base, in that order; junction bases with no gene match: 14. Germline V lookup: CDR1 ENHRY, CDR2 SYGVKD. The CDR3 protein is CAISVSRGSKGNTGELFF. The CDR3 nucleotides are TGTGCCATCAGCGTATCGCGCGGGAGTAAGGGGAACACCGGGGAGCTGTTTTTT.

This rearrangement joins TRBV19 to TRBJ2-7, with 11 bases matching TRBD2. The CDR3 runs to 15 residues. J lost 5 bases, V lost 4 bases, and 7 bases had no gene match. Germline loops: CDR1 LNHDA, CDR2 SQIVND (reference sequence). The DNA for the CDR3 is TGTGCCAGTAGTAGGCTAGCGGGAGGAAAAAACGAGCAGTACTTC. This gives the protein CASSRLAGGKNEQYF. Together with reference TRBV19 and TRBJ2-7, the CDR3 gives the full variable domain: DGGITQSPKYLFRKEGQNVTLSCEQNLNHDAMYWYRQDPGQGLRLIYYSQIVNDFQKGDIAEGYSVSREKKESFPLTVTSAQKNPTAFYLCASSRLAGGKNEQYFGPGTRLTVT.

The genes are TRBV10-3 and TRBJ2-7, with TRBD2 matching 11 bases. The CDR3 has 15 residues. Germline lookup yields CDR1 ENHRY and CDR2 SYGVKD. V dropped 5 bases and J dropped 0; count of bases not matched to a gene: 3. CDR3 loop: CAISQTSGSSYEQYF. The CDR3, as DNA: TGTGCCATCAGTCAAACTAGCGGGAGCTCCTACGAGCAGTACTTC.

The chain couples TRBV9 to TRBJ2-5; 7 bases match TRBD2. V lost 0 bases to trimming and J lost 4 bases; unmatched junction nucleotides: 9. The germline V gene has CDR1 SGDLS and CDR2 YYNGEE. CDR3 length equals 16 residues. The DNA for the CDR3 is TGTGCCAGCAGCGTAGGGGGCGGGGGAGGAGTAGAGACCCAGTACTTC. Translation: CASSVGGGGGVETQYF.

This sequence joins TRBV7-9 and TRBJ2-3; D perhaps matches TRBD1 (6 bases). Deletions cut 8 bases from V and 1 base from J, with 19 bases between. The CDR3 sequence is 16 residues long. From germline, CDR1 is SEHNR and CDR2 FQNEAQ (reference sequence). The CDR3 nucleotides read TGTGCCAGCCCGCCTCTCGGGGCAGGGGGCACAGATACGCAGTATTTT. Residues: CASPPLGAGGTDTQYF.